This T cell receptor (beta chain) was captured in a study of blood T cell repertoires in COVID-19. V shed 4 bases and J shed 3 bases, with 7 bases lying between them. Per germline, CDR1 GTSNPN and CDR2 SVGIG (reference sequence). CDR3 length: 12 residues. The protocol was immunoSEQ multiplex PCR, while the TCRdb copy is restricted to in-frame clones and leaves out a portion. The table shows under 130,000 clones, with approximately 90% occurring only once. This rearrangement joins TRBV30 to TRBJ1-3, with D unclear. The receptor was derived from a woman older than 75 with acute or convalescent COVID-19. The sample taken for sequencing was peripheral blood. For the CDR3, the DNA is TGTGCCTGGAATGCAGGTGGAAACACCATATATTTT. This codes for CAWNAGGNTIYF.